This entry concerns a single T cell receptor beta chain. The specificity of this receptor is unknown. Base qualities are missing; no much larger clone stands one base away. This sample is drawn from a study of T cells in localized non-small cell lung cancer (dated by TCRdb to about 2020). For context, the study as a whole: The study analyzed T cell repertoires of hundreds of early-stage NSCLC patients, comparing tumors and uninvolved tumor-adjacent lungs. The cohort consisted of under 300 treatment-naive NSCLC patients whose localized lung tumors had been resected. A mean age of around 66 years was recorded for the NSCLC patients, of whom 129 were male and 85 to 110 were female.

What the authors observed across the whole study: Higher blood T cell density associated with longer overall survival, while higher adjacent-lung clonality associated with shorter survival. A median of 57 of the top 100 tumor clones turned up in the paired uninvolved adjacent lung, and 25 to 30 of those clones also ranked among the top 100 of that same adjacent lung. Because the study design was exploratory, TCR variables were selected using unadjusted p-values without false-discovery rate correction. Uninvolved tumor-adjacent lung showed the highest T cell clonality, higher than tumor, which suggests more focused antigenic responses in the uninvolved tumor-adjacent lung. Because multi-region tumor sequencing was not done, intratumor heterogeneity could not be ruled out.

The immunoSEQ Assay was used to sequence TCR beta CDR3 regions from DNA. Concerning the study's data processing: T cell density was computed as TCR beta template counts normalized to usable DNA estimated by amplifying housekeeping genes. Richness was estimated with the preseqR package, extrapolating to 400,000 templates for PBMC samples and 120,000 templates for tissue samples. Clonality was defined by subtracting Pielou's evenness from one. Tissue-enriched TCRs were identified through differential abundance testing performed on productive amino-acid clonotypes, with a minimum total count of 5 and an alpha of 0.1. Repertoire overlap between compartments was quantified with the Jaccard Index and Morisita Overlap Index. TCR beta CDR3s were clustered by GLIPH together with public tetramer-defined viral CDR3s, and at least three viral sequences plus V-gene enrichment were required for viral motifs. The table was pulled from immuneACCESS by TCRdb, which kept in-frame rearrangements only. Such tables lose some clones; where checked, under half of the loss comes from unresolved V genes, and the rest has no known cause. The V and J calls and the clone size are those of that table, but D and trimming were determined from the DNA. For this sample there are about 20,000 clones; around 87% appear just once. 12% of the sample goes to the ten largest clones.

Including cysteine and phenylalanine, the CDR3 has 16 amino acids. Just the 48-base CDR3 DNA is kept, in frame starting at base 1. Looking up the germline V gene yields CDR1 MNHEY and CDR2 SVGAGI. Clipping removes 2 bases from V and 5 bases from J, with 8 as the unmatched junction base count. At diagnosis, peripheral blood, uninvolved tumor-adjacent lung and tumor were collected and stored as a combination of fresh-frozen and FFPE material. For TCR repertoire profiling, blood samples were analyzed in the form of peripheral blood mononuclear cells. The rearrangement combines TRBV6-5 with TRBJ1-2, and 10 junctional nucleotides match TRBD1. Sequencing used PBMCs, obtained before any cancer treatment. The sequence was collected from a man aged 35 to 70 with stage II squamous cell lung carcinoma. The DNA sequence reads TGTGCCAGCAGTTACCAAAGGACAGGGGGGAGTTATGGCTACACCTTC. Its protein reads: CASSYQRTGGSYGYTF.